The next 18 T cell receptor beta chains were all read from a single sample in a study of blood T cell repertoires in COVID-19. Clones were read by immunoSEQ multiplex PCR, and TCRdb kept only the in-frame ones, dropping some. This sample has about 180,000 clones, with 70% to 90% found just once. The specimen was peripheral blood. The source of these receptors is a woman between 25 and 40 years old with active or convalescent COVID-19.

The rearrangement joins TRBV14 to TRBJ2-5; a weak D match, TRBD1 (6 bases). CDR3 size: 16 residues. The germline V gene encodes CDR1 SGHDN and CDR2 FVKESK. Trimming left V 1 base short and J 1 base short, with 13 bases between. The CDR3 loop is CASSQGGQPLQETQYF. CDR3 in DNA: TGTGCCAGCAGCCAAGGGGGACAACCCCTCCAAGAGACCCAGTACTTC.

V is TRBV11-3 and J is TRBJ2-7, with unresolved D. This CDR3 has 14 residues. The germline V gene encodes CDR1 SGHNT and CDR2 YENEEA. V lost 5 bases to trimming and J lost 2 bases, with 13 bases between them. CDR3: CASSPSNIAYEQYF. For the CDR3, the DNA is TGTGCCAGCAGCCCTTCAAACATTGCCTACGAGCAGTACTTC.

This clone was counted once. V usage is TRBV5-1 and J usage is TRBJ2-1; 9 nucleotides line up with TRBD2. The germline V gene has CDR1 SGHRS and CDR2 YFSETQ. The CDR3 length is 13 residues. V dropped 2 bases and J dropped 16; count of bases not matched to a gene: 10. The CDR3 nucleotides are TGCGCCAGCAGCTTCGTGCGGGAGGGCCAATCTTTCTTC. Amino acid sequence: CASSFVREGQSFF.

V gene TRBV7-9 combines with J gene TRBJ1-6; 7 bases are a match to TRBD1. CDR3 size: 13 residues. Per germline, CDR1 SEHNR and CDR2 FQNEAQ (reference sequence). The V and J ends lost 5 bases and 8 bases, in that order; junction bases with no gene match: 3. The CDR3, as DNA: TGTGCCAGCAGCCCTGGACAGGATTCACCCCTCCACTTT. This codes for CASSPGQDSPLHF. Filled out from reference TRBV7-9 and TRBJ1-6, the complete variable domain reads DTGVSQNPRHKITKRGQNVTFRCDPISEHNRLYWYRQTLGQGPEFLTYFQNEAQLEKSRLLSDRFSAERPKGSFSTLEIQRTEQGDSAMYLCASSPGQDSPLHFGNGTRLTVT.

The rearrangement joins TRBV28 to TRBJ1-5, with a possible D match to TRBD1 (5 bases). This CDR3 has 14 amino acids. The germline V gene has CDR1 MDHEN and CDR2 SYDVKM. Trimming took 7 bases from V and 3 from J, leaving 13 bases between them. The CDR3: CASTPTVPNQPQHF. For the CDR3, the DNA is TGTGCCAGCACCCCGACAGTACCCAATCAGCCCCAGCATTTT.

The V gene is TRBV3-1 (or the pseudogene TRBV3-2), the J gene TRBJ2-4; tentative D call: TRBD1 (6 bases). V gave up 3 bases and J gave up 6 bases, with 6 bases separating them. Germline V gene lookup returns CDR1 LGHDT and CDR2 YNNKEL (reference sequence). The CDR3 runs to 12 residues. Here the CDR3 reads CASSQDRNIQYF. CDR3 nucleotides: TGTGCCAGCAGCCAGGACAGAAACATTCAGTACTTC.

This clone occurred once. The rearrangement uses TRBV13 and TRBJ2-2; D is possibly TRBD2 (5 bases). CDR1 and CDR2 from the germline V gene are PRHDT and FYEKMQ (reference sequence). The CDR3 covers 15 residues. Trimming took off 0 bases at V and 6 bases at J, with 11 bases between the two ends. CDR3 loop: CASSLGPPRAGELFF. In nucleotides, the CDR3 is TGTGCCAGCAGCTTAGGCCCCCCGCGGGCCGGGGAGCTGTTTTTT. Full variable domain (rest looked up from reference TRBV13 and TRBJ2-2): AAGVIQSPRHLIKEKRETATLKCYPIPRHDTVYWYQQGPGQDPQFLISFYEKMQSDKGSIPDRFSAQQFSDYHSELNMSSLELGDSALYFCASSLGPPRAGELFFGEGSRLTVL.

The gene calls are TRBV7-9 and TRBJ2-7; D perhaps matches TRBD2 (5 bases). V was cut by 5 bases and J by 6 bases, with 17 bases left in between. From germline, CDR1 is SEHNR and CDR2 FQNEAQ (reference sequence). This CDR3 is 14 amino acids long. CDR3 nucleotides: TGTGCCAGCAGCCCAGCTAAAACTAGTAGCGAGCAGTACTTC. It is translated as CASSPAKTSSEQYF.

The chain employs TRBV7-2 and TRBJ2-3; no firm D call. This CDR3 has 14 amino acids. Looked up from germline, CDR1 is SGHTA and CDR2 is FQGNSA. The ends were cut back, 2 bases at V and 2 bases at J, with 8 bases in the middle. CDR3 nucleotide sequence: TGTGCCAGCAGCTTAATGTACTACACAGATACGCAGTATTTT. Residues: CASSLMYYTDTQYF.

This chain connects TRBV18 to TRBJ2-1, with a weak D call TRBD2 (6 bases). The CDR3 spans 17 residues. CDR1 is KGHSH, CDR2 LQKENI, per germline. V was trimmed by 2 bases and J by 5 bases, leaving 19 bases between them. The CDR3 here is CASSPFTVEGSDNEQFF. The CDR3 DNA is TGTGCCAGCTCACCATTTACGGTGGAGGGCTCGGACAATGAGCAGTTCTTC.

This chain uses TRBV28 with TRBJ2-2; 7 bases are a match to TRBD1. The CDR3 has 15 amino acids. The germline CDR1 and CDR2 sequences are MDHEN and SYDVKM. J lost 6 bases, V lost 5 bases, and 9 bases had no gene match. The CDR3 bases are TGTGCCAGCAGTCTGCTGACAGGGCCCGCCGGGGAGCTGTTTTTT. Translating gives CASSLLTGPAGELFF.

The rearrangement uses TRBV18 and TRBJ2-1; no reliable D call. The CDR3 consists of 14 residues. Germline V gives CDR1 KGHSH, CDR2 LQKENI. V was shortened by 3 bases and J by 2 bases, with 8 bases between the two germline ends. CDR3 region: CASSPGRAYNEQFF. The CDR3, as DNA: TGTGCCAGCTCACCTGGCCGGGCCTACAATGAGCAGTTCTTC.

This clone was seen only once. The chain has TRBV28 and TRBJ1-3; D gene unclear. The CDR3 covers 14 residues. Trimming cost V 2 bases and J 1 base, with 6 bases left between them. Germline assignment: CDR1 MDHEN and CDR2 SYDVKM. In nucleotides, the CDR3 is TGTGCCAGCAGTTTACCCCCTTCTGGAAACACCATATATTTT. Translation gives CASSLPPSGNTIYF.

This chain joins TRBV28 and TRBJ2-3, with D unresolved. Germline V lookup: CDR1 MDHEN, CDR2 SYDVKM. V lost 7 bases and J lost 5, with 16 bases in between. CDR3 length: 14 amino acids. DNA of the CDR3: TGTGCCAGCATCTCCCGCGGCGGCGGAGATACGCAGTATTTT. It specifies CASISRGGGDTQYF.

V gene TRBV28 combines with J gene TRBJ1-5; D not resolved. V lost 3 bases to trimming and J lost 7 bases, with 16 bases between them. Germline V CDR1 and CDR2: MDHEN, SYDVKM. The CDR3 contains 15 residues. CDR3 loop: CASSFQEGRRQPQHF. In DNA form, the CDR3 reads TGTGCCAGCAGTTTTCAGGAGGGAAGGCGGCAGCCCCAGCATTTT.

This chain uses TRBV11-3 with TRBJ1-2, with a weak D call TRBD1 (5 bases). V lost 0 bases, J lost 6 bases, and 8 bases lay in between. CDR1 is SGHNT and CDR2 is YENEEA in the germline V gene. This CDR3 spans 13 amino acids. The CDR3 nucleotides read TGTGCCAGCAGCTTAGAAGGGGAGGATGGCTACACCTTC. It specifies CASSLEGEDGYTF.

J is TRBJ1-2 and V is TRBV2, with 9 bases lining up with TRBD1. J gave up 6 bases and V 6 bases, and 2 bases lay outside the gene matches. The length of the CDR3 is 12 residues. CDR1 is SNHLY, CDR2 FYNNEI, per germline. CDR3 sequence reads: CASRRQGDGYTF. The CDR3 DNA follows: TGTGCCAGCAGAAGACAGGGGGATGGCTACACCTTC.

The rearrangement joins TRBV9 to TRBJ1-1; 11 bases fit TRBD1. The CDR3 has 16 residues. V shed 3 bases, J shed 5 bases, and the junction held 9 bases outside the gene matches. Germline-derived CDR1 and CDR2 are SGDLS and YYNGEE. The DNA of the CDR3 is TGTGCCAGCAGCGCGGACAGGGGGCAAGTGAGGACTGAAGCTTTCTTT. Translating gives CASSADRGQVRTEAFF.